Each of the 15 T cell receptor beta chains below was sequenced from the same sample in a study of cytomegalovirus exposure and HLA in healthy donors. The PCR ran on 60 Vbeta and 13 Jbeta primers. TCRdb's table, derived via immunoSEQ multiplex PCR, lists solely in-frame clones and lacks some. The sample holds about 170,000 clones; around 81% are singletons and the top ten take 4% to 5%. Sequenced sample: PBMCs. The receptors originated from a young woman in good health and CMV-seropositive.

The chain uses TRBV10-1 and TRBJ2-4; 7 positions match TRBD1. The CDR3 totals 23 residues. The ends lost 4 bases at V and 0 bases at J; junction bases unmatched: 27. In germline, CDR1 is WNHNN, CDR2 SYGVQD (reference sequence). CDR3 amino acids: CASSVRQGGTVSVLALAKNIQYF. In DNA form, the CDR3 reads TGCGCCAGCAGTGTAAGACAGGGCGGAACCGTATCCGTGTTGGCGTTAGCCAAAAACATTCAGTACTTC.

The chain is built from TRBV11-2 and TRBJ1-3, with a tentative D call TRBD1 (6 bases). Germline V CDR1 and CDR2: SGHAT, FQNNGV. This CDR3 is built from 18 residues. The V end lost 0 bases, the J end lost 0 bases, and 15 bases lay between the germline ends. The CDR3 DNA follows: TGTGCCAGCAGCTTAGAAATGACAGGAGGCTACTCTGGAAACACCATATATTTT. Protein sequence: CASSLEMTGGYSGNTIYF.

Concerning this clone itself: Other nucleotide sequences in the sample specify the same CDR3. The CDR3, as DNA: TGTGCCAGCAGCGGAGGGGGCCGGGAGACCCAGTACTTC. This gives the protein CASSGGGRETQYF. V and J are TRBV6-5 and TRBJ2-5, with D possibly matching TRBD1 (7 bases). The CDR3 has 13 residues. Germline CDR1 MNHEY, CDR2 SVGAGI. The V end was cut by 6 bases, the J end by 5 bases, with 13 bases between.

The rearrangement uses TRBV7-9 and TRBJ2-7; perhaps TRBD2 as D (6 bases). Germline V gene data show CDR1 as SEHNR and CDR2 as FQNEAQ (reference sequence). This CDR3 comprises 16 residues. Trimming took off 7 bases at V and 2 bases at J, with 21 bases between the two ends. CDR3 region: CASTTARGTGAYEQYF. CDR3 DNA: TGTGCCAGCACCACCGCCCGGGGTACGGGGGCCTACGAGCAGTACTTC.

This sequence joins TRBV25-1 and TRBJ2-1; maybe TRBD2 (5 bases). V lost 1 base and J lost 4, with 11 bases in between. Germline V lookup: CDR1 MGHDK, CDR2 SYGVNS. CDR3 size: 15 residues. CDR3 protein: CASSEFGSDYNEQFF. CDR3 nucleotide sequence: TGTGCCAGCAGTGAATTTGGGAGTGATTACAATGAGCAGTTCTTC.

The rearrangement uses TRBV5-4 and TRBJ2-5, with no clear D. The J call may be mistaken, given a closer DNA end match to TRBJ2-7. Germline CDR1 reads SGHNT; CDR2 reads YYREEE (reference sequence). This CDR3 is 14 amino acids long. CDR3 in amino acids: CASSLGGISYEQYF. The CDR3 DNA follows: TGTGCCAGCAGCTTGGGCGGTATCTCCTACGAGCAGTACTTC.

The chain couples TRBV7-9 to TRBJ1-1; D uncertain. The CDR3 runs 14 residues. The germline gives CDR1 SEHNR, CDR2 FQNEAQ (reference sequence). V was shortened by 0 bases and J by 1 base, with 6 bases between the two germline ends. CDR3 region: CASSLAAGNTEAFF. Written as DNA, the CDR3 is TGTGCCAGCAGCTTAGCCGCGGGGAACACTGAAGCTTTCTTT.

This rearrangement joins TRBV7-6 to TRBJ1-5, with unresolved D. Germline CDR1 is SGHVS and CDR2 is FNYEAQ. Trimming stripped 3 bases from V and 2 bases from J, with 11 bases between. The CDR3 runs to 15 residues. CDR3 sequence: CASSLSKGGNQPQHF. CDR3 coding DNA: TGTGCCAGCAGCTTGAGTAAAGGAGGCAATCAGCCCCAGCATTTT.

The V and J genes are TRBV6-1 and TRBJ2-3; 12 positions match TRBD2. V dropped 5 bases and J dropped 4; count of bases not matched to a gene: 4. The length of the CDR3 is 15 residues. Germline V lookup: CDR1 MNHNS, CDR2 SASEGT. The CDR3 DNA reads TGTGCCAGCAGTTCTAGCGGGGGGGCCCCAGATACGCAGTATTTT. Translated, it gives CASSSSGGAPDTQYF.

This clone was counted a few times. The chain joins TRBV5-6 to TRBJ2-2; weak D call: TRBD1 (6 bases). The CDR3 sequence is 17 residues long. Trimming took off 5 bases at V and 4 bases at J, with 21 bases between the two ends. Germline CDR1 and CDR2: SGHDT and YYEEEE. As DNA, the CDR3 is TGTGCCAGCAGGAGGACCGGGACAAACCATTTCACCGGGGAGCTGTTTTTT. The encoded protein is CASRRTGTNHFTGELFF.

This clone came up once. The chain combines TRBV5-4 with TRBJ1-2; D unclear. The V and J ends lost 5 bases and 4 bases respectively, with 12 bases between them. This CDR3 contains 13 residues. Germline loops: CDR1 SGHNT, CDR2 YYREEE (reference sequence). The CDR3 loop is CASSRQWSYGYTF. DNA of the CDR3: TGTGCCAGCAGTCGTCAATGGAGCTATGGCTACACCTTC.

The table lists this clone with a count of one. The chain joins TRBV6-1 to TRBJ2-1; 7 bases align to TRBD1. Trimming cost V 4 bases and J 5 bases; bases outside gene matches: 5. CDR3 length: 14 residues. Looked up from germline, CDR1 is MNHNS and CDR2 is SASEGT. The CDR3 nucleotides are TGTGCCAGCAGTGCGGGACAGTCAAACAATGAGCAGTTCTTC. Amino acids: CASSAGQSNNEQFF.

This clone was recorded only once. The rearrangement links TRBV6-1 to TRBJ1-1, with no clear D. The CDR3 loop spans 17 amino acids. The V end lost 2 bases, the J end lost 0 bases, and 16 bases lay between the germline ends. Germline V gene data show CDR1 as MNHNS and CDR2 as SASEGT. The CDR3 sequence: CASSEHLPRQMNTEAFF. The CDR3 nucleotides are TGTGCCAGCAGTGAACACCTACCCAGGCAGATGAACACTGAAGCTTTCTTT.

The V and J genes are TRBV7-7 and TRBJ2-7; D might be TRBD2 (5 bases). Germline assignment: CDR1 SSHAT and CDR2 FNYEAQ (reference sequence). V lost 1 base, J lost 5 bases, and 9 bases lay in between. The CDR3 has 13 amino acids. Here the CDR3 DNA reads TGTGCCAGCAGCTTAGTACTCGGGGACGAGCAGTACTTC. Protein sequence: CASSLVLGDEQYF.

This chain links TRBV5-6 with TRBJ2-7; 10 bases align to TRBD1. Germline loops: CDR1 SGHDT, CDR2 YYEEEE. V shed 3 bases and J 6 bases; nucleotides not matched to a gene: 9. The CDR3 loop spans 15 amino acids. The CDR3 DNA sequence: TGTGCCAGCAGCTCCGGGACAGGGGATATGCGCGAGCAGTACTTC. Amino acid sequence: CASSSGTGDMREQYF.